Described below is a single TCR beta chain sequence and its context. The data originate from a study of blood T cell repertoires in COVID-19. Across the study: Samples representing acute and convalescent COVID-19 were sourced from the United States, Italy and Spain. From T cells, B-cell-depleted T cells, or PBMCs came the material, which was cDNA or gDNA.

Per the study methods: Researchers report that nucleated cell counts were estimated from reference gene primer amplification. TCRdb keeps only in-frame clones here, not all; method: immunoSEQ multiplex PCR. That table furnishes V, J and clone size, whereas the DNA furnished D and trimming. The data contain approximately 300,000 clones, around 90% of them singletons. Looked up from germline, CDR1 is KGHSH and CDR2 is LQKENI. V lost 5 bases and J 1 base, leaving 15 bases between the germline ends. The length of the CDR3 is 16 residues. The sample was PBMCs or T cells enriched from blood (not recorded which). The chain employs TRBV18 and TRBJ2-1; unclear D gene. The sequence was obtained from a man in his fifties or sixties who had recovered from COVID-19. The CDR3 DNA reads TGTGCCAGCTCAGAGCTCTCGAGCGTGTCCTACAATGAGCAGTTCTTC. Translating gives CASSELSSVSYNEQFF.